The clone carrying this T cell receptor beta chain has only a few counts. Its specificity is not known. This CDR3 contains 13 residues. The V gene lost 5 bases and the J gene lost 4 bases, with 8 bases spanning the gap. Germline loops: CDR1 SGHTA, CDR2 FQGNSA. Donors were systemically healthy Caucasian individuals from Russia aged roughly 6 to 95 years. This specimen belongs to a study of blood T cells in healthy people across ages. Overall study results and limits: PBMCs that were unsorted prevented a conclusive naive versus antigen-experienced comparison.

Alongside a J-beta primer mix, a sample-barcoded 5' primer served in a second PCR lasting roughly 6 to 11 cycles. A template-switch adaptor that had 12 random nucleotides put a tag on each cDNA molecule. MiXCR was run by TCRdb on the 5' RACE reads, yielding one entry per CDR3 protein. The table records around 670,000 distinct CDR3 sequences, about 28% of them present only once. The source of this sequence is a woman over 75 in good health. This chain uses TRBV7-2 with TRBJ2-2; D might be TRBD2 (7 bases). The sequencing sample was made of blood. The CDR3 DNA follows: TGTGCCAGCAGCGGGGGGGCCACCGGGGAGCTGTTTTTT. Translated: CASSGGATGELFF.